A single sample gave rise to the 26 T cell receptor beta chains below, sequenced in a study of T cell changes during pregnancy in multiple sclerosis (dated by TCRdb to about 2019). Library creation used the immunoSEQ multiplex PCR assay. TCRdb provides this immuneACCESS table in a form limited to in-frame rearrangements. Some clones are lacking; in checked studies, under half of them reflect an unresolved V gene, and why the rest are absent is not known. This sample comprises tens of thousands of clones, roughly 85% of them detected only once. Together, the top ten hold 1.2% of the sample. The sample in question was CD4+ T cells from peripheral blood mononuclear cells, obtained before pregnancy. All receptors derive from a female donor with multiple sclerosis, enrolled in a pregnancy study.

The chain is built from TRBV4-2 and TRBJ2-4; D gene unclear. The CDR3 has 16 residues. Per the germline V gene, CDR1 is LGHNA and CDR2 is YNFKEQ. Trimming stripped 3 bases from V and 8 bases from J, with 20 bases between. CDR3 region: CASSQNGDNSMDIQYF. The CDR3 coding sequence is TGTGCCAGCAGCCAGAACGGCGACAACTCAATGGACATTCAGTACTTC.

J is TRBJ2-3 and V is TRBV4-1; tentatively, D is TRBD2 (7 bases). Per germline, CDR1 MGHRA and CDR2 YSYEKL. V was clipped by 0 bases and J by 6 bases, with 19 bases between them. The CDR3 has 17 amino acids. The CDR3, as DNA: TGCGCCAGCAGCCAAGATCGGGGGGCACTCACCGGGGATACGCAGTATTTT. Translation: CASSQDRGALTGDTQYF.

The V and J genes are TRBV29-1 and TRBJ2-3; 9 nucleotides match TRBD2. Unmatched junction bases numbered 8, after V lost 2 bases and J lost 2 bases. This CDR3 is built from 16 residues. CDR1 and CDR2 (germline): SQVTM, ANQGSEA. The CDR3 region is CSVEKGSGSITDTQYF. In DNA, the CDR3 is TGCAGCGTTGAAAAGGGTAGCGGGAGTATCACAGATACGCAGTATTTT.

The rearrangement joins TRBV30 to TRBJ2-2, with a possible D match to TRBD2 (5 bases). The V end lost 0 bases, the J end lost 3 bases, and 11 bases lay between the germline ends. This CDR3 region has 15 residues. Germline V lookup: CDR1 GTSNPN, CDR2 SVGIG (reference sequence). The CDR3 DNA is TGTGCCTGGAGTGTGCGTTCGGGGTACACCGGGGAGCTGTTTTTT. Its translation: CAWSVRSGYTGELFF.

CDR3 region: CATSRGRGNQPQHF. In DNA form, the CDR3 reads TGTGCCACCAGCAGAGGAAGGGGGAATCAGCCCCAGCATTTT. The V call is TRBV15, the J call TRBJ1-5; D may be TRBD1 (6 bases). Trimming took 1 base from V and 4 from J, leaving 8 bases between them. The CDR3 extends over 14 amino acids. Germline CDR1 reads LNHNV; CDR2 reads YYDKDF (reference sequence).

This chain links TRBV4-2 with TRBJ2-1; TRBD2 matches at 9 bases. The CDR3 contains 15 residues. With 0 bases clipped from V and 4 bases from J, the junction kept 1 base outside the gene matches. Germline V gene lookup returns CDR1 LGHNA and CDR2 YNFKEQ. The DNA for the CDR3 is TGTGCCAGCAGCCAAGAGCTAGCGGGGTACAATGAGCAGTTCTTC. This codes for CASSQELAGYNEQFF.

The chain links TRBV5-4 to TRBJ2-1; 12 bases are a match to TRBD2. The CDR3 is 17 residues long. V dropped 4 bases and J dropped 4; count of bases not matched to a gene: 9. Germline CDR1 reads SGHNT; CDR2 reads YYREEE (reference sequence). CDR3 residues: CASSDAVTSGGYNEQFF. The CDR3 DNA follows: TGTGCCAGCAGCGACGCTGTTACTAGCGGGGGGTACAATGAGCAGTTCTTC.

The chain links TRBV18 to TRBJ2-7, with 9 bases aligning to TRBD2. The V gene's germline CDR1 is KGHSH and CDR2 LQKENI. This CDR3 is 16 amino acids long. V lost 3 bases to trimming and J lost 3 bases; unmatched junction nucleotides: 9. Here the CDR3 DNA reads TGTGCCAGCTCACCTCCTGGGGCGGGAGGGATCTACGAGCAGTACTTC. It yields the protein CASSPPGAGGIYEQYF.

In this sample, this clone turned up a few times. The rearrangement uses TRBV5-1 and TRBJ2-7; a possible D gene is TRBD2 (7 bases). This CDR3 region has 14 residues. Germline V gene sequence: CDR1 SGHRS, CDR2 YFSETQ. Trimming cost V 10 bases and J 5 bases, with 22 bases left between them. The CDR3 reads CAPKAGAYGHEQYF. The CDR3 nucleotides are TGCGCCCCCAAGGCGGGGGCGTATGGCCACGAGCAGTACTTC.

The chain carries TRBV28 and TRBJ2-7; D gene ambiguous. The V and J ends lost 3 bases and 3 bases respectively, with 3 bases between them. CDR1 is MDHEN and CDR2 is SYDVKM in the germline V gene. The CDR3 covers 11 residues. The CDR3 sequence is CASSFNYEQYF. The CDR3 DNA reads TGTGCCAGCAGTTTCAACTACGAGCAGTACTTC.

This rearrangement joins TRBV5-6 to TRBJ1-2; 10 nucleotides align to TRBD1. The CDR3 is 16 amino acids. Germline V gene sequence: CDR1 SGHDT, CDR2 YYEEEE. Trimming took 0 bases from V and 8 from J; bases not matched to a gene: 10. The CDR3 sequence: CASSLVDRGLAIGYTF. In DNA, the CDR3 is TGTGCCAGCAGCTTGGTAGACAGGGGGCTAGCAATCGGCTACACCTTC.

CDR3 protein: CASSVQGGYGYTF. The DNA for the CDR3 is TGTGCCAGCAGTGTCCAGGGTGGCTATGGCTACACCTTC. The chain uses TRBV6-5 and TRBJ1-2, with D perhaps matching TRBD1 (5 bases). Trimming took off 5 bases at V and 4 bases at J, with 11 bases between the two ends. The CDR3 runs to 13 residues. The germline V gene has CDR1 MNHEY and CDR2 SVGAGI.

The rearrangement uses TRBV6-1 and TRBJ1-2; D not certain. The V end was cut by 0 bases, the J end by 4 bases, with 15 bases between. CDR1 is MNHNS and CDR2 is SASEGT in the germline V gene. The CDR3 spans 16 residues. The CDR3 DNA sequence: TGTGCCAGCAGTGAAGCAGGAGGGCGCTTCGTCTATGGCTACACCTTC. Translation gives CASSEAGGRFVYGYTF.

The rearrangement links TRBV25-1 to TRBJ1-1; TRBD1 aligns across 9 bases. The germline gives CDR1 MGHDK, CDR2 SYGVNS. V dropped 3 bases and J dropped 0; count of bases not matched to a gene: 2. The CDR3 is 15 residues long. The DNA of the CDR3 is TGTGCCAGCAGTGACAGACAGGGGGTGAACACTGAAGCTTTCTTT. It encodes CASSDRQGVNTEAFF.

This clone was found once. The rearrangement uses TRBV27 and TRBJ2-5; 11 bases agree with TRBD2. This CDR3 comprises 18 residues. Unmatched junction bases numbered 13, after V lost 4 bases and J lost 3 bases. Germline lookup yields CDR1 MNHEY and CDR2 SMNVEV (reference sequence). CDR3: CASSSNPPSSGRKETQYF. CDR3 DNA: TGTGCCAGCAGTTCTAATCCCCCTTCTAGCGGGAGGAAAGAGACCCAGTACTTC.

This sequence joins TRBV27 and TRBJ2-7; TRBD2 matches at 14 bases. The J segment lost 6 bases and the V segment lost 5 bases, leaving 9 bases of the junction unmatched. Looked up from germline, CDR1 is MNHEY and CDR2 is SMNVEV (reference sequence). The CDR3 runs 16 residues. CDR3 region: CASSKLTSGRASEQYF. In DNA, the CDR3 is TGTGCCAGCAGTAAACTGACTAGCGGGAGGGCCAGCGAGCAGTACTTC.

The chain joins TRBV5-4 to TRBJ2-5; TRBD1 might be the D (6 bases). The CDR3 is made up of 13 amino acids. CDR1 is SGHNT and CDR2 is YYREEE in the germline V gene (reference sequence). V was shortened by 4 bases and J by 4 bases, with 11 bases between the two germline ends. DNA of the CDR3: TGTGCCAGCAGCCGAGACAGGTCAGAGACCCAGTACTTC. It translates to CASSRDRSETQYF.

This sequence joins TRBV5-5 and TRBJ2-5; possible D gene TRBD1, 5 bases. With 4 bases removed from V and 5 bases from J, the gap between germline ends came to 21 bases. Germline V gene sequence: CDR1 SGHKS, CDR2 YYEKEE (reference sequence). The CDR3 spans 16 residues. CDR3 sequence: CASSHLVGALMETQYF. CDR3 DNA: TGTGCCAGCAGCCACCTCGTTGGGGCGTTAATGGAGACCCAGTACTTC.

The chain has TRBV7-6 and TRBJ2-2, with D possibly TRBD2 on 6 matching bases. Trimming removed 5 bases from V and 0 bases from J, with 10 bases in between. Germline lookup yields CDR1 SGHVS and CDR2 FNYEAQ. The CDR3 loop spans 15 amino acids. CDR3 region: CASSPVAANTGELFF. Written as DNA, the CDR3 is TGTGCCAGCAGCCCCGTAGCGGCGAACACCGGGGAGCTGTTTTTT.

Only a few counts were recorded for this clone. The chain uses TRBV29-1 and TRBJ1-4, with D perhaps TRBD1 (6 bases). V gave up 4 bases and J gave up 6 bases, with 9 bases separating them. Looked up from germline, CDR1 is SQVTM and CDR2 is ANQGSEA. The CDR3 covers 12 residues. The CDR3: CSVVSGDEKLFF. CDR3 coding DNA: TGCAGCGTTGTGTCAGGGGATGAAAAACTGTTTTTT.

The chain employs TRBV7-2 and TRBJ1-4; possibly TRBD1 for D (5 bases). Germline V lookup: CDR1 SGHTA, CDR2 FQGNSA. The V gene lost 1 base and the J gene lost 3 bases, with 12 bases spanning the gap. This CDR3 region has 16 residues. CDR3 nucleotide sequence: TGTGCCAGCAGCTTAGTGGCGGGGGGGGCTAATGAAAAACTGTTTTTT. It yields the protein CASSLVAGGANEKLFF.

This chain links TRBV12-2 with TRBJ2-7; TRBD2 was called by the table and not checked on the DNA. TRBV12-2 is termed a pseudogene. The CDR3 loop spans 15 amino acids. The chain's CDR3 is CASRLASGSSYEQYF. The CDR3 region has the DNA TGTGCAAGTCGCTTAGCTAGCGGGAGCTCCTACGAGCAGTACTTC.

This chain joins TRBV30 and TRBJ2-7, with TRBD2 as a possible D gene (6 bases). CDR3 length equals 12 residues. Trimming stripped 0 bases from V and 6 bases from J, with 9 bases between. In germline, CDR1 is GTSNPN, CDR2 SVGIG (reference sequence). CDR3 residues: CAWSVASAEQYF. The DNA for the CDR3 is TGTGCCTGGAGTGTAGCTAGCGCCGAGCAGTACTTC.

The rearrangement uses TRBV28 and TRBJ1-5, with D unclear. There are 15 residues in the CDR3. The germline V gene encodes CDR1 MDHEN and CDR2 SYDVKM. Trimming took off 3 bases at V and 12 bases at J, with 21 bases between the two ends. The CDR3 bases are TGTGCCAGCAGTTTCCCCAGGTCTGGCATATCAAGCCAGCATTTT. Its protein is CASSFPRSGISSQHF.

The chain is built from TRBV2 and TRBJ1-2; D gene unclear. This CDR3 has 11 residues. V lost 1 base and J lost 7, with 4 bases in between. Germline CDR1 SNHLY, CDR2 FYNNEI. CDR3 in DNA: TGTGCCAGCAGTGAAGGGCCTGGCTACACCTTC. The encoded protein is CASSEGPGYTF.

This chain links TRBV11-2 with TRBJ1-1; D not resolved. The CDR3 runs 14 residues. Deletions cut 0 bases from V and 1 base from J, with 6 bases between. CDR1 and CDR2 (germline): SGHAT, FQNNGV. CDR3 sequence: CASSLESSNTEAFF. The CDR3 nucleotides are TGTGCCAGCAGCTTAGAGAGCTCGAACACTGAAGCTTTCTTT.